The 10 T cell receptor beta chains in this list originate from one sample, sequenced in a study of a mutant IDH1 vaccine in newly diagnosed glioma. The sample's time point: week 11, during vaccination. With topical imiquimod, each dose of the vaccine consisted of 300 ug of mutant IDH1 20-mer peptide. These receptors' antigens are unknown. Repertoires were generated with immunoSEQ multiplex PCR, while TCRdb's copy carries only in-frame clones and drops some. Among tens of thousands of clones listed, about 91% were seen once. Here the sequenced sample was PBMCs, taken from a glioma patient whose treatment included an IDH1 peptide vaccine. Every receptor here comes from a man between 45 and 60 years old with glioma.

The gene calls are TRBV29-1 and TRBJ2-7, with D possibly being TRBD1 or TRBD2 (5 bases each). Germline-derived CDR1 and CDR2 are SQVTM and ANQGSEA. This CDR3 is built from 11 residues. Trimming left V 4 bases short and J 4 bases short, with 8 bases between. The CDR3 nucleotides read TGCAGCGTTGTGGGACCGTACGAGCAGTACTTC. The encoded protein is CSVVGPYEQYF.

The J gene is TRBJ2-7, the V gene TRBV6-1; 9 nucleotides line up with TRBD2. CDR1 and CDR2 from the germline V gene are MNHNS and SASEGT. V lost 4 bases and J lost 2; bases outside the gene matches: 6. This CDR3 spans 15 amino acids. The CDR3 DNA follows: TGTGCCAGCAGTGTCTTTGCGGGGGGGACCTACGAGCAGTACTTC. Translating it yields CASSVFAGGTYEQYF.

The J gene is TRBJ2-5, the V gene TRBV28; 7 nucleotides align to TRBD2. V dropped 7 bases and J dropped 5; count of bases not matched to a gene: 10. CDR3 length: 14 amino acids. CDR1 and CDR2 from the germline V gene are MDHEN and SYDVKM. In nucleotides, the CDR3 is TGTGCCAGCACCTCCCGGGTGGGAGGGGAGACCCAGTACTTC. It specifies CASTSRVGGETQYF.

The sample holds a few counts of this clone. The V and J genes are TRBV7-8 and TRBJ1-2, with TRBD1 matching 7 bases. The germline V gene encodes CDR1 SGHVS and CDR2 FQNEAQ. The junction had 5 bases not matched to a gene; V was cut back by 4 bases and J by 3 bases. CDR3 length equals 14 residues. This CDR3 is CASSSRGQYYGYTF. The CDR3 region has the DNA TGTGCCAGCAGCTCCAGGGGACAGTACTATGGCTACACCTTC.

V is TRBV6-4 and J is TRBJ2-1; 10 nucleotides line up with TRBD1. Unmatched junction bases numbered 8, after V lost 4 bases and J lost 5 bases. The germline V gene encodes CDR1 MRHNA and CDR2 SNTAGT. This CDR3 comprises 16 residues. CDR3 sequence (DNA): TGTGCCAGCAGTGGTTGGGGGGACAGGGGAGACAATGAGCAGTTCTTC. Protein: CASSGWGDRGDNEQFF.

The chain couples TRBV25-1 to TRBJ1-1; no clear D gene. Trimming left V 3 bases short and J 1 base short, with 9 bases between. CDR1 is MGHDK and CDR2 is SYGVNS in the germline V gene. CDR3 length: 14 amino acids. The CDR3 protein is CASSDLGWNTEAFF. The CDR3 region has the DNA TGTGCCAGCAGTGATTTGGGCTGGAACACTGAAGCTTTCTTT.

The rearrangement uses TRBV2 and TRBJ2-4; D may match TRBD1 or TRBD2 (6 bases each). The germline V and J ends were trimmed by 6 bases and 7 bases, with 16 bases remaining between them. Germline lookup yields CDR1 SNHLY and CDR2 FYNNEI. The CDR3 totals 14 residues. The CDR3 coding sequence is TGTGCCAGCAGCCTCAAGGGGGGACTTAACATTCAGTACTTC. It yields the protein CASSLKGGLNIQYF.

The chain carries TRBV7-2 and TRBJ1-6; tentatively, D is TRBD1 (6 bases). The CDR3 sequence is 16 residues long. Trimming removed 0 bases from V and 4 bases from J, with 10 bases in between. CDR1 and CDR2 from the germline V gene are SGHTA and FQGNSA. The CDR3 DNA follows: TGTGCCAGCAGCTTAGCCGGACAGCTTTATAATTCACCCCTCCACTTT. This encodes CASSLAGQLYNSPLHF.

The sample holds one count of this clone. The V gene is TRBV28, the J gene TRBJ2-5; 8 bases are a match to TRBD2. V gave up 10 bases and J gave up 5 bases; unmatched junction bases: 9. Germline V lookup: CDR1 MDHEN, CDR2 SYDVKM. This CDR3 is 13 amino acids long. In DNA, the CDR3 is TGTGCCACCGAAGCGGGAGATGGGGAGACCCAGTACTTC. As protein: CATEAGDGETQYF.

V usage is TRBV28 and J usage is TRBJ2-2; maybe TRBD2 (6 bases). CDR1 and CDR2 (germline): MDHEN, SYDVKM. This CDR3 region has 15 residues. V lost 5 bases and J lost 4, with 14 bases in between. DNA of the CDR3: TGTGCCAGCAGTCTACGGGGGTCTGGCACCGGGGAGCTGTTTTTT. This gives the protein CASSLRGSGTGELFF.